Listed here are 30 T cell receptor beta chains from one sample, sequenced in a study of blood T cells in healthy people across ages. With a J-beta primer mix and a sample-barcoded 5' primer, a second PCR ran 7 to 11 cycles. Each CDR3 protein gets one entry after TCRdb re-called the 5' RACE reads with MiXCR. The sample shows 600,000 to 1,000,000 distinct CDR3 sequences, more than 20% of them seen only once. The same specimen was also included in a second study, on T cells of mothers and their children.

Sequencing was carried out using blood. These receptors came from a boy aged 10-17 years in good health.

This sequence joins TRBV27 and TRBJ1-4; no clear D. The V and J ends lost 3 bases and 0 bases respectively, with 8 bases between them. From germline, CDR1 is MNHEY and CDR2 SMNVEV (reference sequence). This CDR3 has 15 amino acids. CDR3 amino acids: CASSLSTATNEKLFF. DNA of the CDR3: TGTGCCAGCAGTTTGTCGACGGCAACTAATGAAAAACTGTTTTTT.

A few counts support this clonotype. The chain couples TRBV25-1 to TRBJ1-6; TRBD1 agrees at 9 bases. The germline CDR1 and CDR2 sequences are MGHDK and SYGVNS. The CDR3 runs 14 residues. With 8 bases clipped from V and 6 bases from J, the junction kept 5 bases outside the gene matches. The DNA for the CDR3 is TGTGCCAGCGCTCCGACAGGGGGTAATTCACCCCTCCACTTT. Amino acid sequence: CASAPTGGNSPLHF.

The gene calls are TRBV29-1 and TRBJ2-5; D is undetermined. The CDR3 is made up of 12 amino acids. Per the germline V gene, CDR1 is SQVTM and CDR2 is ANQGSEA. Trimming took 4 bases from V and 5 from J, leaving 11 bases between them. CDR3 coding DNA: TGCAGCGTTGTTAGGGTAGAGGAGACCCAGTACTTC. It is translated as CSVVRVEETQYF.

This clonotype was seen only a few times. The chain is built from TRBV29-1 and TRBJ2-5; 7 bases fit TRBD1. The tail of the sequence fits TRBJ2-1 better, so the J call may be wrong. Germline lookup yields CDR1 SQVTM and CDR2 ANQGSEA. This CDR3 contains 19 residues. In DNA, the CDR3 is TGCAGCGTTCGGTATGCCCCCGACAGAGGGGGCATAATAGACAATGAGCAGTTCTTC. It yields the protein CSVRYAPDRGGIIDNEQFF.

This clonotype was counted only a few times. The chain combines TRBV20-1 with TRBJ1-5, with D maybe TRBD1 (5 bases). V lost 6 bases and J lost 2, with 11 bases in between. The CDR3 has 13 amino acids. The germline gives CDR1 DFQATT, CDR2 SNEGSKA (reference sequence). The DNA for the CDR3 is TGCAGTGCGAAAGGGGCGGGCAATCAGCCCCAGCATTTT. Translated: CSAKGAGNQPQHF.

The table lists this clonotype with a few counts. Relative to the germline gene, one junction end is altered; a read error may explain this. The CDR3 is CSARPPGLAIYNEQFF. DNA for the CDR3: TGTAGTGCTAGGCCCCCGGGACTAGCGATCTACAATGAGCAGTTCTTC. The chain recombines TRBV20-1 with TRBJ2-5; 10 bases map to TRBD2. The J call is uncertain, as TRBJ2-1 better fits the DNA end. CDR3 length equals 16 residues. Looked up from germline, CDR1 is DFQATT and CDR2 is SNEGSKA (reference sequence).

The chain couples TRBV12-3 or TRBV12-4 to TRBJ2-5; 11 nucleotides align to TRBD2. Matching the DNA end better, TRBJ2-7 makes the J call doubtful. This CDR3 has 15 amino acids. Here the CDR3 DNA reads TGTGCCAGCAGTGCCCTTAGCGGGGGGGGCTACGAGCAGTACTTC. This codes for CASSALSGGGYEQYF.

The CDR3 protein is CAISEGGTGVYEQYF. CDR3 bases: TGTGCCATCAGTGAGGGTGGGACAGGGGTCTACGAGCAGTACTTC. The chain recombines TRBV10-3 with TRBJ2-7; 10 bases fit TRBD1. This CDR3 has 15 residues. The germline V gene has CDR1 ENHRY and CDR2 SYGVKD. Trimming at V came to 2 bases and at J to 3 bases, leaving 4 bases not matched to a gene.

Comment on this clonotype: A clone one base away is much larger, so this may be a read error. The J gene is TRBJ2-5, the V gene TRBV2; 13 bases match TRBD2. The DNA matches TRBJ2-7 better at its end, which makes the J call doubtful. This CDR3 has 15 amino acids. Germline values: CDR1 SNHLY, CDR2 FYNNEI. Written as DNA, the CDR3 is TGTGCCAGCAGCCCACTAGCGGGAGGGACCTACGAGCAGTACTTC. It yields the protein CASSPLAGGTYEQYF.

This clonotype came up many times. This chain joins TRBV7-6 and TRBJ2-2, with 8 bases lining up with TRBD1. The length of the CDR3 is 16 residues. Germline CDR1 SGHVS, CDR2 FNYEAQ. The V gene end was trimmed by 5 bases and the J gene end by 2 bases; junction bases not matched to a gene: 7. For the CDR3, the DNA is TGTGCCAGCAGCCGGAGGGGACAGGCTAACACCGGGGAGCTGTTTTTT. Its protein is CASSRRGQANTGELFF.

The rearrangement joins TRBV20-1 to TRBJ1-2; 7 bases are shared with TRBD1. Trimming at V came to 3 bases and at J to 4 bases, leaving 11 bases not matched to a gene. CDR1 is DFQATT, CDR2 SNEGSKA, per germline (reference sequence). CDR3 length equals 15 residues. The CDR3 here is CSARFRGGVGYGYTF. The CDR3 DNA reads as TGCAGTGCTAGGTTCAGGGGGGGTGTGGGCTATGGCTACACCTTC.

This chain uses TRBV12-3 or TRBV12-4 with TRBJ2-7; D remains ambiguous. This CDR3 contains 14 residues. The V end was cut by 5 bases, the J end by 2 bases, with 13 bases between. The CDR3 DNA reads TGTGCCAGCAGTCCCCGGTTCGGCACCTACGAGCAGTACTTC. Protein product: CASSPRFGTYEQYF.

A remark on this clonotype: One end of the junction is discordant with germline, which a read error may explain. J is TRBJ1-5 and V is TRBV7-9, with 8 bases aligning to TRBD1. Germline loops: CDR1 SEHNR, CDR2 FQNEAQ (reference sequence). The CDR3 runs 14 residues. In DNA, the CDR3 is TGTTCCAGCAGCTTGGGACAGGGCAATCAGCCCCAGCATTTT. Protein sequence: CSSSLGQGNQPQHF. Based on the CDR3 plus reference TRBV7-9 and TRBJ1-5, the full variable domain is DTGVSQNPRHKITKRGQNVTFRCDPISEHNRLYWYRQTLGQGPEFLTYFQNEAQLEKSRLLSDRFSAERPKGSFSTLEIQRTEQGDSAMYLCSSSLGQGNQPQHFGDGTRLSIL.

CDR3 region: CSVEKQVNTEAFF. CDR3 sequence (DNA): TGCAGCGTTGAAAAACAGGTGAACACTGAAGCTTTCTTT. The gene calls are TRBV29-1 and TRBJ1-1; TRBD1 is a possible D gene (5 bases). The CDR3 loop spans 13 amino acids. V was clipped by 2 bases and J by 0 bases, with 7 bases between them. Germline V gene sequence: CDR1 SQVTM, CDR2 ANQGSEA.

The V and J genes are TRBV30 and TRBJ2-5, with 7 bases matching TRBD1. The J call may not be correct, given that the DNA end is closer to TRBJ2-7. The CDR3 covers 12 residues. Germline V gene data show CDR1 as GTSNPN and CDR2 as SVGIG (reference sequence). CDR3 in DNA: TGTGCCTGGGACAGGGATTCCTACGAGCAGTACTTC. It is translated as CAWDRDSYEQYF.

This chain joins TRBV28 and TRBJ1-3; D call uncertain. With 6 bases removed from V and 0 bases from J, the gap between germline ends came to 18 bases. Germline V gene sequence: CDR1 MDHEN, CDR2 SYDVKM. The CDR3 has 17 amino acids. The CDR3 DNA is TGTGCCAGCAGATCCTCAGCTGGGGATACCTCTGGAAACACCATATATTTT. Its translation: CASRSSAGDTSGNTIYF.

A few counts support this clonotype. The DNA for the CDR3 is TGTGCCAGCAGCTTAGGTACACAGGGGTACAATGAGCAGTTCTTC. This codes for CASSLGTQGYNEQFF. The rearrangement links TRBV7-3 to TRBJ2-1; 7 nucleotides align to TRBD1. The CDR3 sequence is 15 residues long. Germline loops: CDR1 SGHTA, CDR2 FQGTGA. V lost 2 bases and J lost 4; bases outside the gene matches: 5.

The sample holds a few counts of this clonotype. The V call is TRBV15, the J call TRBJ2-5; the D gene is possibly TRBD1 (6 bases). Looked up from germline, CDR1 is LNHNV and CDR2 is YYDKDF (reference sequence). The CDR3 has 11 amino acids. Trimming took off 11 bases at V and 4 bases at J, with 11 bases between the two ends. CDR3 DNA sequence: TGTGCCGCCGGCAGGGGAGAGACCCAGTACTTC. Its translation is CAAGRGETQYF.

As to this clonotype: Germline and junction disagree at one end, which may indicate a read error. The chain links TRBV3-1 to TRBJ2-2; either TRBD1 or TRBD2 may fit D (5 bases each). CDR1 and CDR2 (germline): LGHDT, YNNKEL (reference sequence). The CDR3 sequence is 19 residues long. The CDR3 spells CASSPIGEGPRPNTGEPFF. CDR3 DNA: TGTGCCAGCAGCCCGATCGGAGAGGGACCGAGACCGAACACCGGGGAGCCGTTTTTT.

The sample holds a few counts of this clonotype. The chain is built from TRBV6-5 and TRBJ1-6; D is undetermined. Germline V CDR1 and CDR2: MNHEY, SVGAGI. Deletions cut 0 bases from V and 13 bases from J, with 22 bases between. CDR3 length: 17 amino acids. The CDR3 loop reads CASSYSASRKGPSPLHF. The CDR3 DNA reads TGTGCCAGCAGTTACTCGGCGAGTCGGAAAGGGCCTTCGCCCCTCCACTTT.

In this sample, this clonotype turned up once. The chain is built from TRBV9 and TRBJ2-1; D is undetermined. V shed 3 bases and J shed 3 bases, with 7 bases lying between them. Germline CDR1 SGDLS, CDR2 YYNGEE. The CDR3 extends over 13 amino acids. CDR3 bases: TGTGCCAGCAGCGCACAGATCTACAATGAGCAGTTCTTC. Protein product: CASSAQIYNEQFF.

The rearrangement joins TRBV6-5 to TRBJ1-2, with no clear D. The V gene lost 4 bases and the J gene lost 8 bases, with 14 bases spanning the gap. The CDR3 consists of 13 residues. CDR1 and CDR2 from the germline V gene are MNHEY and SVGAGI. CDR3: CASSSAGPWGYTF. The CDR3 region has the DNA TGTGCCAGCAGTTCGGCGGGCCCGTGGGGCTACACCTTC.

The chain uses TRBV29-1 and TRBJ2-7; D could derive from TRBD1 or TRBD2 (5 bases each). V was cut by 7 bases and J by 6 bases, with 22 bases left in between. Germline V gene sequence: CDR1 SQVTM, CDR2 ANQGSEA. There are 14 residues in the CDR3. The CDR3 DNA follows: TGCAGCGCCCAAGGTGGACGGGGCGCATCCGAGCAGTACTTC. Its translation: CSAQGGRGASEQYF.

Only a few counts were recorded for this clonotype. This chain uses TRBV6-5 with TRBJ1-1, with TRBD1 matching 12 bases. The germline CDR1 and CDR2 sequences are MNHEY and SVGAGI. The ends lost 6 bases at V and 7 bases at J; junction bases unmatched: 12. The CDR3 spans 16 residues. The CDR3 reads CASRFSGTGGSHEAFF. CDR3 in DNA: TGTGCCAGCAGATTCTCCGGGACAGGGGGCAGTCATGAAGCTTTCTTT.

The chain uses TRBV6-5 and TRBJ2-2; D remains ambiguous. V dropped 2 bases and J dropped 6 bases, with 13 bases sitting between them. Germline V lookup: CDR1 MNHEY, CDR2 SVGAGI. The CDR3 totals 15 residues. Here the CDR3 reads CASSYEGGRAGELFF. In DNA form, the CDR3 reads TGTGCCAGCAGTTACGAAGGTGGCCGCGCCGGGGAGCTGTTTTTT.

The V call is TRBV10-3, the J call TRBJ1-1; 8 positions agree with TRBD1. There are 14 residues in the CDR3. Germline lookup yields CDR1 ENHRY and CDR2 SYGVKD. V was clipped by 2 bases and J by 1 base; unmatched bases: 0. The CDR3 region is CAISETGGNTEAFF. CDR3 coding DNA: TGTGCCATCAGTGAGACAGGGGGGAACACTGAAGCTTTCTTT.

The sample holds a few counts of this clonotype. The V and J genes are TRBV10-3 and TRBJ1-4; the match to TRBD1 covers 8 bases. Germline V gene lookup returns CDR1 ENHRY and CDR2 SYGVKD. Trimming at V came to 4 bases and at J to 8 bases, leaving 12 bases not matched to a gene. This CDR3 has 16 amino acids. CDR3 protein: CAISAIPGQEHEKLFF. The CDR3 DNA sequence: TGTGCCATCAGTGCTATACCGGGACAGGAACACGAAAAACTGTTTTTT.

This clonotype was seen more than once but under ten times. The CDR3 DNA is TGCGCCAGCAGCTTGGCGAGGTTGACGAACACCGGGGAGCTGTTTTTT. As protein: CASSLARLTNTGELFF. The V and J genes are TRBV5-1 and TRBJ2-2; D is unresolved. The CDR3 is 16 residues long. Germline CDR1 SGHRS, CDR2 YFSETQ. V lost 0 bases to trimming and J lost 0 bases, with 9 bases between them.

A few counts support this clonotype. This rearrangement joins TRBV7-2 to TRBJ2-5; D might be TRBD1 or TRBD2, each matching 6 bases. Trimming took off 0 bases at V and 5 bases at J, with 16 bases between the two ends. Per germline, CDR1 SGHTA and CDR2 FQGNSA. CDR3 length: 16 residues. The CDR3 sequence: CASSLAVGGPQETQYF. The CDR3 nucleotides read TGTGCCAGCAGCTTAGCTGTTGGGGGGCCCCAGGAGACCCAGTACTTC.

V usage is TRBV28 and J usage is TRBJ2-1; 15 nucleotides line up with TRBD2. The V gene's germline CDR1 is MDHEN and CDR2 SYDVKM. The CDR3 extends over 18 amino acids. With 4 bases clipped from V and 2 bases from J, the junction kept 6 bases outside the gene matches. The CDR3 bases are TGTGCCAGCAGTTCGGGACTAGCGGGGGGCCCAACCTACAATGAGCAGTTCTTC. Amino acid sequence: CASSSGLAGGPTYNEQFF.